This T cell receptor beta chain came from a study of shared clonotypes between healthy human individuals. Study results and limitations: A reduction in generation probabilities was seen for non-shared clonotypes relative to those shared by all four donors.

This was a deep-level run. Every subset had its genomic DNA shared out evenly among several immunoSEQ plates. Assay used: immunoSEQ multiplex PCR; TCRdb lists only in-frame clones, some missing. The table lists 1.5 million to 2.5 million clones, about 95% of them singletons. Naive CD8 cells, CD45RO-negative and positively selected for CCR7, excluded terminally differentiated effector memory CD45RA+ cells. The length of the CDR3 is 14 residues. Germline V gives CDR1 GTSNPN, CDR2 SVGIG (reference sequence). Deletions cut 0 bases from V and 0 bases from J, with 8 bases between. This clone was counted once. Antigen unknown.

The sequencing sample was made of naive CD8+ T cells sorted from blood. This TCR came from a man younger than 35 in good health. The V gene is TRBV30, the J gene TRBJ1-2, with D perhaps TRBD1 (5 bases). The CDR3 protein is CAWSVQDPNYGYTF. The CDR3 DNA is TGTGCCTGGAGTGTACAGGACCCTAACTATGGCTACACCTTC.